The clone carrying this T cell receptor (beta chain) was seen once. This sample is part of a study of blood T cell repertoires in COVID-19. Germline CDR1 is SGDLS and CDR2 is YYNGEE. The V segment lost 0 bases and the J segment 6 bases; nucleotides outside the gene matches: 10. The CDR3 has 18 amino acids. Under the authors' procedure: Amplification of reference gene primers provided the estimated nucleated cell counts. Sequenced by immunoSEQ multiplex PCR; TCRdb stores in-frame clones only, minus some. V, J and clone size were drawn from that table, and D and trimming were deduced from the DNA. This table has 200,000 to 300,000 clones, 85% to 90% appearing once. Those who participated ranged in age from 18 to 89 years and resided in around 22 US areas.

The V call is TRBV9, the J call TRBJ2-2; 11 bases fit TRBD1. Sequencing was performed on PBMCs or T cells enriched from blood (not recorded which). This receptor was obtained from a man in his fifties or sixties who had been exposed to COVID-19. In nucleotides, the CDR3 is TGTGCCAGCAGCGTAGCTGTAGATGGGGACAGGGGGGCCGGGGAGCTGTTTTTT. This translates into CASSVAVDGDRGAGELFF.